This TCR beta chain was captured by sequencing in a study of blood T cell repertoires in COVID-19. CDR1 LNHDA and CDR2 SQIVND come from the germline V gene (reference sequence). The CDR3 length is 14 residues. The V end was cut by 8 bases, the J end by 0 bases, with 10 bases between. The repertoire was sequenced with immunoSEQ multiplex PCR; TCRdb's copy has only in-frame clones and lacks some. The table shows roughly 100,000 clones, with 87% occurring only once. V and J are TRBV19 and TRBJ2-2; D is uncertain. This TCR derives from a man aged 45 to 65 in a cohort sampled during active COVID-19. The specimen was peripheral blood. The CDR3 sequence: CASRRLANTGELFF. In DNA form, the CDR3 reads TGTGCCAGTCGCCGGCTAGCGAACACCGGGGAGCTGTTTTTT.